This TCR beta chain was retrieved from a study of monozygotic twins with inflammatory bowel disease. cDNA was made in eight separate reactions per sample. Following a re-call of the 5' RACE reads, TCRdb has one entry per CDR3 protein and lacks DNA. This table lists roughly 300,000 distinct CDR3 sequences. Germline V gene sequence: CDR1 SGHTA, CDR2 FQGNSA. The length of the CDR3 is 15 residues. Study observations and caveats: Extra variability in the repertoires of patients may have come from differing immunosuppressive treatments.

On this clonotype itself: The antigen is unknown.

The gene calls are TRBV7-2 and TRBJ2-7; no DNA is available, so the TRBD2 call from TCRdb remains unchecked. The specimen sequenced was blood. This TCR was sampled from a human donor with ulcerative colitis or Crohn's disease, or a healthy co-twin of an affected twin (not recorded which). CDR3 in amino acids: CASSLRAQGPYEQYF.